This entry features one TCR beta chain sequence. This sample is part of a study of T cell clones after liver transplantation. This table comes from immunoSEQ multiplex PCR, and its TCRdb copy is limited to in-frame clones, with some not included. This sample has about 75,000 clones, with under 90% found just once. Trimming stripped 4 bases from V and 3 bases from J, with 10 bases between. The CDR3 covers 13 residues. The germline CDR1 and CDR2 sequences are WSHSY and SAAADI. The V and J genes are TRBV10-2 and TRBJ2-7; possible D gene TRBD1, 5 bases. Sequencing was performed on CD4+ T cells from blood, taken less than 50 months after liver transplant. This sequence was found in a human patient who received a liver transplant. Some T cells could come from the graft donor. DNA for the CDR3: TGCGCCAGCAGTGTGGGGCCGAACTACGAGCAGTACTTC. It encodes CASSVGPNYEQYF.